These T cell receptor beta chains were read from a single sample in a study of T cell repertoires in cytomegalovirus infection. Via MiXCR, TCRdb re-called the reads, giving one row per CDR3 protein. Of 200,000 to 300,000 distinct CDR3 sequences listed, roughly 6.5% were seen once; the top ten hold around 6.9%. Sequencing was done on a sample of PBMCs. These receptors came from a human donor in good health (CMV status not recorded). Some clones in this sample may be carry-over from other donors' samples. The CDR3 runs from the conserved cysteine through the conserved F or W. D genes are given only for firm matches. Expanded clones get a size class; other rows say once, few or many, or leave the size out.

DNA: TGCGCCAGCAGCTTGGTGGGGGAAGGCACTGAAGCTTTCTTT; CDR3: CASSLVGEGTEAFF; V: TRBV5-1; length: 14; J: TRBJ1-1; D: NA; size: many
DNA: TGCAGTGGCGACCTCACAGATACGCAGTATTTT; CDR3: CSGDLTDTQYF; V: TRBV20-1; length: 11; J: TRBJ2-3; D: NA; size: many
DNA: TGTGCCAGCAGCTTTCTCGGCAGCTCCTACGAGCAGTACTTC; CDR3: CASSFLGSSYEQYF; V: TRBV5-6; length: 14; J: TRBJ2-7; D: NA; size: NA
DNA: TGTGCCAGCAGTAAGGCCCTTCACGGATACGAGCAGTACTTC; CDR3: CASSKALHGYEQYF; V: TRBV6-2/TRBV6-3; length: 14; J: TRBJ2-7; D: NA; size: many
DNA: TGTGCCAGCACCGCGCTATGGGGTTCTGGCTCCTACGAGCAGTACTTC; CDR3: CASTALWGSGSYEQYF; V: TRBV12-3/TRBV12-4; length: 16; J: TRBJ2-7; D: NA; size: many
DNA: TGCAGTGCTTTACTGGTGGGGAACATTCAGTACTTC; CDR3: CSALLVGNIQYF; V: TRBV20-1; length: 12; J: TRBJ2-4; D: NA; size: many
DNA: TGTGCCAGTACTCTCCAGGGGGTTAACACTGAAGCTTTCTTT; CDR3: CASTLQGVNTEAFF; V: TRBV19; length: 14; J: TRBJ1-1; D: TRBD1; size: few
DNA: TGTGCCAGCAGCTTTCCTCAGGGGGATGGCTACACCTTC; CDR3: CASSFPQGDGYTF; V: TRBV5-6; length: 13; J: TRBJ1-2; D: TRBD1; size: many
DNA: TGCGCCAGCAGCCAAGGTTCCCTAGCGGCGAACACCGGGGAGCTGTTTTTT; CDR3: CASSQGSLAANTGELFF; V: TRBV4-3; length: 17; J: TRBJ2-2; D: TRBD2; size: few
DNA: TGTGCCAGCAGCTTAAAAAGCACCTATGGCTACACCTTC; CDR3: CASSLKSTYGYTF; V: TRBV7-3; length: 13; J: TRBJ1-2; D: NA; size: NA
DNA: TGTGCCAGCAGCTTAGGCGGTCCTCTCGAGCAGTACTTC; CDR3: CASSLGGPLEQYF; V: TRBV7-2; length: 13; J: TRBJ2-7; D: NA; size: many
DNA: TGTGCCAGCAGCTCCCGATACAGGGGGAACACTGAAGCTTTCTTT; CDR3: CASSSRYRGNTEAFF; V: TRBV7-2; length: 15; J: TRBJ1-1; D: TRBD1; size: many
DNA: TGTGCCAGCAGGTTTAGCGGGGGCCGCACAGATACGCAGTATTTT; CDR3: CASRFSGGRTDTQYF; V: TRBV2; length: 15; J: TRBJ2-3; D: TRBD2; size: many
DNA: TGTGCCAGCAGCCCAGGCCGGCGGGGGGGAAGCACAGATACGCAGTATTTT; CDR3: CASSPGRRGGSTDTQYF; V: TRBV11-2; length: 17; J: TRBJ2-3; D: TRBD2; size: NA
DNA: TGTGCCAGCAGTTATTCCGATGTCTATGGCTACACCTTC; CDR3: CASSYSDVYGYTF; V: TRBV6-2/TRBV6-3; length: 13; J: TRBJ1-2; D: NA; size: many
DNA: TGCAGTGCTAGAGATTGGGGACTAGCGGGGCCCCGAGGGGATACGCAGTATTTT; CDR3: CSARDWGLAGPRGDTQYF; V: TRBV20-1; length: 18; J: TRBJ2-3; D: TRBD2; size: many
DNA: TGCAGCGTTGGGGCACCCCAACAGCCCCAGCATTTT; CDR3: CSVGAPQQPQHF; V: TRBV29-1; length: 12; J: TRBJ1-5; D: NA; size: many
DNA: TGTGCCAGCAGCTTCGTCCAGGGGGGCTACGAGCAGTACTTC; CDR3: CASSFVQGGYEQYF; V: TRBV7-2; length: 14; J: TRBJ2-7; D: NA; size: many
DNA: TGCAGCGTTGCTCGGGCCGGCCTCGAGGGTTTGAGGGAGAGTGAAAAACTGTTTTTT; CDR3: CSVARAGLEGLRESEKLFF; V: TRBV29-1; length: 19; J: TRBJ1-4; D: NA; size: few
DNA: TGCGCCAGCAGTCAATCTCACTTGAGGGACGTAGAGACCGGGGAGCTGTTTTTT; CDR3: CASSQSHLRDVETGELFF; V: TRBV23-1; length: 18; J: TRBJ2-2; D: NA; size: many
DNA: TGCAGTGCTGCCGACCCGCCCGAGCAGTACTTC; CDR3: CSAADPPEQYF; V: TRBV20-1; length: 11; J: TRBJ2-7; D: NA; size: many
DNA: TGCGCCAGCAGTTTGGACGGATTCACAGATACGCAGTATTTT; CDR3: CASSLDGFTDTQYF; V: TRBV10-2; length: 14; J: TRBJ2-3; D: NA; size: few
DNA: TGTGCCAGTAGTATAATGGGGAACACCGGGGAGCTGTTTTTT; CDR3: CASSIMGNTGELFF; V: TRBV19; length: 14; J: TRBJ2-2; D: NA; size: few
DNA: TGTGCCAGCAGCTCTCATGAGGGGCGCAATGAGCAGTTCTTC; CDR3: CASSSHEGRNEQFF; V: TRBV7-6; length: 14; J: TRBJ2-1; D: NA; size: many
DNA: TGCGCCAGCAGCATAACTTCGAACACCGGGGAGCTGTTTTTT; CDR3: CASSITSNTGELFF; V: TRBV5-1; length: 14; J: TRBJ2-2; D: NA; size: NA
DNA: TGTGCCAGCAGCTTCGACCCAGGGAGGTCACCCCTCCACTTT; CDR3: CASSFDPGRSPLHF; V: TRBV7-9; length: 14; J: TRBJ1-6; D: NA; size: many
DNA: TGCAGCGTTGAGCTGCCCCTAGAGTATGGCTACACCTTC; CDR3: CSVELPLEYGYTF; V: TRBV29-1; length: 13; J: TRBJ1-2; D: NA; size: many
DNA: TGTGCCAGCACCCGATATGATGGCTACACCTTC; CDR3: CASTRYDGYTF; V: TRBV2; length: 11; J: TRBJ1-2; D: NA; size: many
DNA: TGTGCCAGCAGCTTATTGGCAGCGGGGAACGAGCAGTACTTC; CDR3: CASSLLAAGNEQYF; V: TRBV7-2; length: 14; J: TRBJ2-7; D: TRBD2; size: many
DNA: TGTGCCAGCAGCCTCTTAGCCTACAATGAGCAGTTCTTC; CDR3: CASSLLAYNEQFF; V: TRBV7-3; length: 13; J: TRBJ2-1; D: NA; size: many